One sample yielded the 24 T cell receptor beta chains listed below, sequenced in a study of shared clonotypes between healthy human individuals. TCRdb's copy holds only in-frame clones and misses some; the assay was immunoSEQ multiplex PCR. The repertoire holds some 2,100,000 clones, with 90% to 97% as singletons. Sequenced sample: naive CD4+ T cells sorted from blood. Stated subset: CD45RA+ positively selected. These receptors were taken from a young man in good health.

This chain connects TRBV7-2 to TRBJ1-2, with TRBD1 identical over 11 bases. The V segment lost 5 bases and the J segment 3 bases; nucleotides outside the gene matches: 17. There are 19 residues in the CDR3. From germline, CDR1 is SGHTA and CDR2 FQGNSA. This chain's CDR3 is CASSPQAGTGGLRDYGYTF. DNA of the CDR3: TGTGCCAGCAGCCCACAGGCAGGGACAGGGGGGCTTAGGGACTATGGCTACACCTTC.

This clone was picked up a small number of times. The sample holds other DNA sequences that translate to the same CDR3. The chain is built from TRBV30 and TRBJ1-1; D is unclear. Germline lookup yields CDR1 GTSNPN and CDR2 SVGIG (reference sequence). Trimming cost V 2 bases and J 0 bases, with 7 bases left between them. The CDR3 covers 13 residues. The CDR3 reads CAWSSGVNTEAFF. In DNA form, the CDR3 reads TGTGCCTGGAGTAGCGGAGTGAACACTGAAGCTTTCTTT.

The chain recombines TRBV5-1 with TRBJ2-3; 11 bases match TRBD1. The CDR3 has 16 residues. Germline CDR1 and CDR2: SGHRS and YFSETQ. V trimming: 4 bases; J trimming: 2 bases; junction bases outside the gene matches: 6. The CDR3 coding sequence is TGCGCCAGCAGCCCCGGGACAGGGGGAGACACAGATACGCAGTATTTT. Protein sequence: CASSPGTGGDTDTQYF.

V and J are TRBV5-4 and TRBJ2-1; no clear D gene. Germline CDR1 is SGHNT and CDR2 is YYREEE (reference sequence). V was trimmed by 0 bases and J by 5 bases, leaving 12 bases between them. This CDR3 has 15 residues. The CDR3 protein is CASSLAVTLNNEQFF. As DNA, the CDR3 is TGTGCCAGCAGCTTGGCCGTGACTCTGAACAATGAGCAGTTCTTC.

The rearrangement uses TRBV11-2 and TRBJ2-7, with unresolved D. The germline V and J ends were trimmed by 0 bases and 3 bases, with 9 bases remaining between them. The germline V gene has CDR1 SGHAT and CDR2 FQNNGV. The CDR3 runs 14 residues. The DNA of the CDR3 is TGTGCCAGCAGCTTAGACAAGGACGGCTACGAGCAGTACTTC. Its translation: CASSLDKDGYEQYF.

The chain links TRBV18 to TRBJ2-2; TRBD1 agrees at 8 bases. In germline, CDR1 is KGHSH, CDR2 LQKENI. The J segment lost 5 bases and the V segment lost 6 bases, leaving 8 bases of the junction unmatched. CDR3 length equals 15 residues. The CDR3 nucleotides read TGTGCCAGCTCCCCTCAAGGGACAGGAACCGGGGAGCTGTTTTTT. Translating it yields CASSPQGTGTGELFF.

Worth noting for this clone: Other nucleotide sequences from this sample produce the same CDR3. The rearrangement links TRBV5-4 to TRBJ1-2; 7 bases agree with TRBD1. The CDR3 is 14 amino acids. Germline CDR1 and CDR2: SGHNT and YYREEE (reference sequence). After removal of 0 bases from V and 2 bases from J, the junction contained 1 base not matched to a gene. The CDR3, as DNA: TGTGCCAGCAGCTTGGGACAGGGCAACTATGGCTACACCTTC. Its protein is CASSLGQGNYGYTF.

This chain joins TRBV18 and TRBJ2-3, with no clear D. The V gene lost 0 bases and the J gene lost 2 bases, with 6 bases spanning the gap. Germline V lookup: CDR1 KGHSH, CDR2 LQKENI. The CDR3 extends over 14 amino acids. The CDR3 nucleotides read TGTGCCAGCTCACCACCCGTGAACACAGATACGCAGTATTTT. This sequence encodes CASSPPVNTDTQYF.

The chain uses TRBV5-1 and TRBJ1-2; D gene ambiguous. Per germline, CDR1 SGHRS and CDR2 YFSETQ. The CDR3 contains 15 residues. With 2 bases removed from V and 4 bases from J, the gap between germline ends came to 15 bases. The chain's CDR3 is CASSFATSQFYGYTF. DNA for the CDR3: TGCGCCAGCAGCTTTGCTACAAGCCAATTCTATGGCTACACCTTC.

The V and J genes are TRBV6-5 and TRBJ2-3; D perhaps matches TRBD2 (5 bases). Germline CDR1 reads MNHEY; CDR2 reads SVGAGI. V was shortened by 7 bases and J by 1 base, with 15 bases between the two germline ends. This CDR3 spans 15 amino acids. The CDR3 region is CASIAGTFGTDTQYF. CDR3 nucleotides: TGTGCCAGCATCGCGGGTACCTTCGGCACAGATACGCAGTATTTT.

The chain carries TRBV11-3 and TRBJ2-2; TRBD2 matches 11 bases. V lost 6 bases and J lost 1; bases outside the gene matches: 13. The CDR3 spans 19 residues. Germline values: CDR1 SGHNT, CDR2 YENEEA. The CDR3 spells CASSQRWGLADRNTGELFF. For the CDR3, the DNA is TGTGCCAGCAGTCAGAGATGGGGACTAGCGGATAGGAACACCGGGGAGCTGTTTTTT.

The chain joins TRBV7-3 to TRBJ1-2; 7 positions match TRBD1. From germline, CDR1 is SGHTA and CDR2 FQGTGA. The CDR3 has 14 amino acids. V dropped 5 bases and J dropped 2; count of bases not matched to a gene: 5. CDR3 sequence: CASSATTGNYGYTF. CDR3 DNA: TGTGCCAGCAGCGCTACGACAGGGAACTATGGCTACACCTTC.

The rearrangement joins TRBV11-3 to TRBJ2-1; D unclear. The length of the CDR3 is 16 residues. Trimming took 0 bases from V and 3 from J, leaving 12 bases between them. Looked up from germline, CDR1 is SGHNT and CDR2 is YENEEA. The CDR3 nucleotides read TGTGCCAGCAGCTTAGATTGGCGTGGAGACTACAATGAGCAGTTCTTC. Protein product: CASSLDWRGDYNEQFF. Variable domain in full (rest from reference TRBV11-3 and TRBJ2-1): EAGVVQSPRYKIIEKKQPVAFWCNPISGHNTLYWYLQNLGQGPELLIRYENEEAVDDSQLPKDRFSAERLKGVDSTLKIQPAELGDSAVYLCASSLDWRGDYNEQFFGPGTRLTVL.

A single count supports this clone. Other DNA sequences within the sample encode an identical CDR3. The chain recombines TRBV7-9 with TRBJ1-3; D remains unclear. This CDR3 region has 13 residues. Trimming cost V 1 base and J 4 bases, with 5 bases left between them. Per the germline V gene, CDR1 is SEHNR and CDR2 is FQNEAQ (reference sequence). Here the CDR3 DNA reads TGTGCCAGCAGCTTAGGACCCGGAAACACCATATATTTT. Amino acids: CASSLGPGNTIYF.

The V call is TRBV28, the J call TRBJ1-2, with TRBD1 matching 9 bases. Germline values: CDR1 MDHEN, CDR2 SYDVKM. This CDR3 comprises 15 residues. V dropped 7 bases and J dropped 8; count of bases not matched to a gene: 14. CDR3 sequence (DNA): TGTGCCAGCAAACCTACAGGGGGCGTTTTCTGGGGCTACACCTTC. Its translation is CASKPTGGVFWGYTF.

The V gene is TRBV10-2, the J gene TRBJ2-2; D unclear. The CDR3 spans 12 residues. The germline V and J ends were trimmed by 4 bases and 5 bases, with 5 bases remaining between them. CDR1 and CDR2 (germline): WSHSY, SAAADI. DNA for the CDR3: TGCGCCAGCAGTGGAATAACCGGGGAGCTGTTTTTT. It translates to CASSGITGELFF.

The CDR3 DNA reads as TGCGCCAGCAGCCCCCGGGGGCAGGGCTTAAACACTGAAGCTTTCTTT. Protein product: CASSPRGQGLNTEAFF. The chain combines TRBV4-1 with TRBJ1-1, with a possible D match to TRBD1 (6 bases). There are 16 residues in the CDR3. The V end was cut by 4 bases, the J end by 2 bases, with 17 bases between. From germline, CDR1 is MGHRA and CDR2 YSYEKL.

V gene TRBV7-9 combines with J gene TRBJ1-5; D perhaps matches TRBD1 (6 bases). The germline CDR1 and CDR2 sequences are SEHNR and FQNEAQ (reference sequence). V shed 9 bases and J shed 6 bases, with 15 bases lying between them. CDR3 size: 13 residues. This chain's CDR3 is CARSRGEGQPQHF. The CDR3 DNA follows: TGTGCCAGGTCTAGGGGGGAGGGTCAGCCCCAGCATTTT.

This rearrangement joins TRBV5-1 to TRBJ2-3, with 7 bases matching TRBD2. The CDR3 is 18 residues long. In germline, CDR1 is SGHRS, CDR2 YFSETQ. V trimming: 4 bases; J trimming: 2 bases; junction bases outside the gene matches: 16. The CDR3 spells CASSAASGLRPLTDTQYF. Written as DNA, the CDR3 is TGCGCCAGCAGCGCGGCTAGCGGCTTACGACCTCTCACAGATACGCAGTATTTT.

The J gene is TRBJ2-1, the V gene TRBV4-1; 9 bases align to TRBD2. The germline gives CDR1 MGHRA, CDR2 YSYEKL. The CDR3 runs to 16 residues. V shed 0 bases and J 4 bases; nucleotides not matched to a gene: 4. The chain's CDR3 is CASSQDLAGGYNEQFF. The DNA for the CDR3 is TGCGCCAGCAGCCAAGATCTTGCGGGGGGGTACAATGAGCAGTTCTTC.

The genes are TRBV27 and TRBJ2-3, with D perhaps matching TRBD1 (6 bases). From germline, CDR1 is MNHEY and CDR2 SMNVEV (reference sequence). With 8 bases removed from V and 2 bases from J, the gap between germline ends came to 20 bases. CDR3 length: 16 residues. CDR3 sequence: CASGNIGQTDTDTQYF. The DNA for the CDR3 is TGTGCCAGCGGGAACATCGGACAGACGGACACAGATACGCAGTATTTT.

J is TRBJ1-2 and V is TRBV11-3; D may be TRBD1 (5 bases). The germline V and J ends were trimmed by 1 base and 3 bases, with 9 bases remaining between them. The CDR3 runs to 14 residues. Germline V CDR1 and CDR2: SGHNT, YENEEA. In DNA form, the CDR3 reads TGTGCCAGCAGCTTAGGGACATCCTACTATGGCTACACCTTC. Protein product: CASSLGTSYYGYTF. The whole variable domain, filled in from reference TRBV11-3 and TRBJ1-2, reads EAGVVQSPRYKIIEKKQPVAFWCNPISGHNTLYWYLQNLGQGPELLIRYENEEAVDDSQLPKDRFSAERLKGVDSTLKIQPAELGDSAVYLCASSLGTSYYGYTFGSGTRLTVV.

The rearrangement uses TRBV4-1 and TRBJ1-1; no reliable D call. V was cut by 0 bases and J by 5 bases, with 10 bases left in between. CDR1 and CDR2 from the germline V gene are MGHRA and YSYEKL. The CDR3 is 14 amino acids. Here the CDR3 DNA reads TGCGCCAGCAGCCAAGATCCCTCGGATACTGAAGCTTTCTTT. Protein: CASSQDPSDTEAFF.

The J gene is TRBJ2-2, the V gene TRBV7-9; D is ambiguous. From germline, CDR1 is SEHNR and CDR2 FQNEAQ (reference sequence). The CDR3 runs 18 residues. V lost 8 bases and J 5 bases, leaving 27 bases between the germline ends. The DNA of the CDR3 is TGTGCCAGCTTCTTGGAGACCTACAGAAACCCTGGGACCGGGGAGCTGTTTTTT. Protein: CASFLETYRNPGTGELFF. Full variable domain (rest looked up from reference TRBV7-9 and TRBJ2-2): DTGVSQNPRHKITKRGQNVTFRCDPISEHNRLYWYRQTLGQGPEFLTYFQNEAQLEKSRLLSDRFSAERPKGSFSTLEIQRTEQGDSAMYLCASFLETYRNPGTGELFFGEGSRLTVL.